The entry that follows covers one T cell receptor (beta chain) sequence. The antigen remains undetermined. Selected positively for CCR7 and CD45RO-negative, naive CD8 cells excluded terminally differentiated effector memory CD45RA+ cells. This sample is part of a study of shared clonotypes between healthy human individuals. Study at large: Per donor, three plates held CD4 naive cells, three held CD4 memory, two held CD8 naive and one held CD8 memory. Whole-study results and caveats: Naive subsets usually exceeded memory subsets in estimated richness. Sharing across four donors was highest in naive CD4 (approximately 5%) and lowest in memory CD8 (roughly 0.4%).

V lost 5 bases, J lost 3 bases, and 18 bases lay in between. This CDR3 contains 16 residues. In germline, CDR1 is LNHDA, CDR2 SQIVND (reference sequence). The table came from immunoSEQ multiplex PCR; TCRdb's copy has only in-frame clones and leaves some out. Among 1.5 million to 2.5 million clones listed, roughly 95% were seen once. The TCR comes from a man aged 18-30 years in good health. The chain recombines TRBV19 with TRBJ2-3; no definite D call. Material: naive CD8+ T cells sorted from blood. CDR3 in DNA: TGTGCCAGTAGTGCCCTCGAGGCATCTAAAACAGATACGCAGTATTTT. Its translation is CASSALEASKTDTQYF.